This T cell receptor (beta chain) emerged from a study of T cell repertoires in aging, cancer and after chemotherapy. On this clonotype itself: Its antigen remains unknown.

A mixed TRB-A/B primer pool amplified rearranged TRB by multiplex touch-down PCR. TCRdb re-called the multiplex PCR reads through MiXCR, storing one row per CDR3 protein. The top ten hold 6% to 8.5% of the sample, which has some 3,000 distinct CDR3 sequences, over 45% seen once. Study-wide results and caveats: Median generation probability rose over the chemotherapy interval in each cancer cohort, suggesting rebound thymic output.

TCR beta rearrangements were amplified from peripheral blood genomic DNA. The source material was blood. The TCR comes from a human donor with a blood cancer.

CDR3 sequence reads: CAWITGTGLQETQYF. The CDR3 nucleotides are TGTGCCTGGATTACCGGGACAGGGCTCCAAGAGACCCAGTACTTC. The chain employs TRBV30 and TRBJ2-5; 9 bases fit TRBD1. The J segment lost 1 base and the V segment lost 4 bases, leaving 7 bases of the junction unmatched. The CDR3 is 15 residues long. CDR1 and CDR2 from the germline V gene are GTSNPN and SVGIG (reference sequence). The full variable domain, in which reference TRBV30 and TRBJ2-5 provide the parts outside the CDR3, is SQTIHQWPATLVQPVGSPLSLECTVEGTSNPNLYWYRQAAGRGLQLLFYSVGIGQISSEVPQNLSASRPQDRQFILSSKKLLLSDSGFYLCAWITGTGLQETQYFGPGTRLLVL.